What follows describes a single TCR beta chain. Its antigen is undetermined. V dropped 5 bases and J dropped 3 bases, with 19 bases sitting between them. The CDR3 loop spans 16 amino acids. Germline-derived CDR1 and CDR2 are SEHNR and FQNEAQ (reference sequence). This entry belongs to a study of blood T cells in healthy people across ages. General study points: There were more naive CD4+ cells and higher diversity in long-lived donors than in aged donors. Samples with more naive T cells showed higher observed beta diversity.

Primed by a sample-barcoded 5' primer and a J-beta primer mix, a second PCR proceeded for about 7 to 11 cycles. TCRdb reprocessed the 5' RACE reads with MiXCR, giving one entry per CDR3 protein. The table records about 1.4 million distinct CDR3 sequences, 59% of them present only once. This receptor was identified in a man between 18 and 35 years old in good health. Sequenced material: blood. V and J are TRBV7-9 and TRBJ1-1; tentative D call: TRBD1 (5 bases). CDR3 region: CASSPGSTGPYTEAFF. In DNA, the CDR3 is TGTGCCAGCAGCCCTGGATCAACAGGACCATACACTGAAGCTTTCTTT.